Below are 25 T cell receptor beta chains sequenced from a single sample in a study of regulatory T cells in long-lasting Graves disease. Libraries of TCR beta came from iRepertoire HTBI primers plus Arm-PCR of CDR3 regions. One entry per CDR3 protein results from TCRdb running MiXCR on the multiplex PCR reads. The sample holds around 460,000 distinct CDR3 sequences, 14% seen once. Time point noted: newly diagnosed GD, antithyroid drugs for less than 3 months. Extracted PBMC RNA gave rise to the TCR library. These records were also assigned to another study, of T cells in Graves' hyperthyroidism and ophthalmopathy.

Here the sequenced sample was peripheral blood mononuclear cells (PBMCs), taken at new diagnosis, from a patient treated with antithyroid drugs. These receptors were taken from a woman in her forties or fifties with Graves disease.

This clonotype has a count of ten or more. The J gene is TRBJ1-5, the V gene TRBV28; possible D gene TRBD1, 5 bases. V lost 7 bases, J lost 5 bases, and 15 bases lay in between. The CDR3 covers 14 residues. Per the germline V gene, CDR1 is MDHEN and CDR2 is SYDVKM. CDR3 DNA sequence: TGTGCCAGCAAACAGGCTCTCGGGGATCAGCCCCAGCATTTT. Translation gives CASKQALGDQPQHF.

The V gene is TRBV6-5, the J gene TRBJ2-7, with TRBD1 identical over 9 bases. The V segment lost 4 bases and the J segment 5 bases; nucleotides outside the gene matches: 9. Looked up from germline, CDR1 is MNHEY and CDR2 is SVGAGI. The CDR3 has 15 residues. The CDR3 DNA is TGTGCCAGCAGTTTTTTCGGGACAGGGCGACACGAGCAGTACTTC. It encodes CASSFFGTGRHEQYF.

The table lists this clonotype with many counts. This chain links TRBV6-1 with TRBJ2-5; possible D gene TRBD1, 6 bases. In germline, CDR1 is MNHNS, CDR2 SASEGT. The V end was cut by 7 bases, the J end by 3 bases, with 9 bases between. The CDR3 extends over 12 amino acids. CDR3 DNA sequence: TGTGCCAGCACCCGGGACAAAGAGACCCAGTACTTC. The encoded protein is CASTRDKETQYF.

The rearrangement joins TRBV7-8 to TRBJ1-3, with D possibly TRBD1 on 6 matching bases. Between the trimmed V and J ends, which lost 3 bases and 2 bases, there was a span of 11 bases. The CDR3 has 15 residues. Germline CDR1 and CDR2: SGHVS and FQNEAQ. CDR3 bases: TGTGCCAGCAGCTTTGGGACAACTACTGGAAACACCATATATTTT. Its translation: CASSFGTTTGNTIYF.

The table lists this clonotype with many counts. CDR3 sequence (DNA): TGTGCCAGCAGTGGGCCGGTGGGGGCTGAAGCTTTCTTT. This sequence encodes CASSGPVGAEAFF. The gene calls are TRBV28 and TRBJ1-1, with a possible D match to TRBD1 (5 bases). Germline V CDR1 and CDR2: MDHEN, SYDVKM. The CDR3 is made up of 13 amino acids. V lost 5 bases to trimming and J lost 6 bases, with 13 bases between them.

In DNA form, the CDR3 reads TGTGCCAGCAGCCCGGGACTAGCTCTGGGGGTCTCCTACGAGCAGTACTTC. This encodes CASSPGLALGVSYEQYF. The V gene is TRBV5-4, the J gene TRBJ2-7, with 9 bases lining up with TRBD2. The CDR3 runs to 17 residues. Losses at the gene ends were 4 bases for V and 0 bases for J; bases not matched to a gene: 11. Per germline, CDR1 SGHNT and CDR2 YYREEE (reference sequence).

The chain has TRBV12-3 or TRBV12-4 and TRBJ2-1; 8 nucleotides align to TRBD2. The CDR3 covers 15 residues. J was trimmed by 6 bases and V by 3 bases; bases with no gene match: 7. CDR3 sequence reads: CASSFGVAGINEQFF. The DNA for the CDR3 is TGTGCCAGCAGTTTCGGGGTAGCGGGAATCAATGAGCAGTTCTTC.

This clonotype was seen many times. The J gene is TRBJ2-7, the V gene TRBV2, with 8 positions matching TRBD2. The germline V gene has CDR1 SNHLY and CDR2 FYNNEI. V dropped 2 bases and J dropped 0; count of bases not matched to a gene: 3. This CDR3 region has 15 residues. The CDR3 DNA follows: TGTGCCAGCAGTGAACTAGCGGGCCGCTCCTACGAGCAGTACTTC. Translated, it gives CASSELAGRSYEQYF.

The chain employs TRBV7-8 and TRBJ2-7; a weak D match, TRBD1 (6 bases). Trimming stripped 5 bases from V and 6 bases from J, with 14 bases between. CDR1 SGHVS and CDR2 FQNEAQ come from the germline V gene. The CDR3 extends over 13 amino acids. CDR3 DNA: TGTGCCAGCAGCCCAGGACGAGGGGGCGAGCAGTACTTC. Amino acid sequence: CASSPGRGGEQYF.

This clonotype was picked up many times. The chain couples TRBV7-2 to TRBJ2-1; weak D call: TRBD2 (6 bases). The germline V gene encodes CDR1 SGHTA and CDR2 FQGNSA. This CDR3 spans 14 amino acids. V lost 1 base and J 3 bases, leaving 7 bases between the germline ends. The CDR3 DNA follows: TGTGCCAGCAGCTTAGAGGACTACTACAATGAGCAGTTCTTC. Translated: CASSLEDYYNEQFF. The full variable domain, in which reference TRBV7-2 and TRBJ2-1 provide the parts outside the CDR3, is GAGVSQSPSNKVTEKGKDVELRCDPISGHTALYWYRQSLGQGLEFLIYFQGNSAPDKSGLPSDRFSAERTGGSVSTLTIQRTQQEDSAVYLCASSLEDYYNEQFFGPGTRLTVL.

This clonotype was recorded at least ten times. The chain carries TRBV6-2 or TRBV6-3 and TRBJ2-1, with 12 bases lining up with TRBD2. In germline, CDR1 is MNHEY, CDR2 SVGEGT. V lost 5 bases to trimming and J lost 4 bases; unmatched junction nucleotides: 9. The CDR3 loop spans 17 amino acids. The CDR3 region is CASSLPGLAGLYNEQFF. The CDR3 DNA sequence: TGTGCCAGCAGTCTACCGGGACTAGCGGGTCTTTACAATGAGCAGTTCTTC.

Only a few counts were recorded for this clonotype. The genes are TRBV11-2 and TRBJ2-2; 8 bases map to TRBD2. Unmatched junction bases numbered 5, after V lost 6 bases and J lost 5 bases. The germline gives CDR1 SGHAT, CDR2 FQNNGV. The CDR3 has 14 amino acids. CDR3 nucleotides: TGTGCCAGCAGTTCACTAGCGGATACCGGGGAGCTGTTTTTT. It translates to CASSSLADTGELFF. Based on the CDR3 plus reference TRBV11-2 and TRBJ2-2, the full variable domain is EAGVAQSPRYKIIEKRQSVAFWCNPISGHATLYWYQQILGQGPKLLIQFQNNGVVDDSQLPKDRFSAERLKGVDSTLKIQPAKLEDSAVYLCASSSLADTGELFFGEGSRLTVL.

This clonotype has a count of ten or more. The CDR3 region has the DNA TGCAGTGCTAGAGCGACTAGCGGGAGACCCCCAGCTCCGGAGCAGTACTTC. It encodes CSARATSGRPPAPEQYF. The chain uses TRBV20-1 and TRBJ2-7; 12 bases are shared with TRBD2. Germline loops: CDR1 DFQATT, CDR2 SNEGSKA (reference sequence). Losses at the gene ends were 1 base for V and 7 bases for J; bases not matched to a gene: 14. CDR3 length: 17 residues.

This clonotype was counted at least ten times. V gene TRBV2 combines with J gene TRBJ2-7, with 9 bases aligning to TRBD1. Germline trimming cut 3 bases from V and 4 bases from J; bases unmatched to any gene: 4. Germline CDR1 and CDR2: SNHLY and FYNNEI. The CDR3 covers 14 residues. CDR3 nucleotide sequence: TGTGCCAGCAGTGAGAGACAGGGGGTATACGAGCAGTACTTC. Translating gives CASSERQGVYEQYF.

The rearrangement joins TRBV6-1 to TRBJ2-3; D might be TRBD1 or TRBD2, each matching 5 bases. The CDR3 totals 17 residues. V lost 5 bases, J lost 6 bases, and 24 bases lay in between. In germline, CDR1 is MNHNS, CDR2 SASEGT. As DNA, the CDR3 is TGTGCCAGCAGTAGACGTCGTGCAGGGACCCCGGGGGATACGCAGTATTTT. It encodes CASSRRRAGTPGDTQYF.

This clonotype occurred many times. The chain is built from TRBV28 and TRBJ2-7, with 7 bases matching TRBD1. Germline CDR1 is MDHEN and CDR2 is SYDVKM. The CDR3 loop spans 13 amino acids. V shed 8 bases, J shed 5 bases, and the junction held 9 bases outside the gene matches. This CDR3 reads CASSFDRVDEQYF. CDR3 bases: TGTGCCAGCTCTTTCGACAGGGTAGACGAGCAGTACTTC.

This clonotype was observed many times. This sequence joins TRBV7-8 and TRBJ1-1; no definite D call. CDR1 and CDR2 from the germline V gene are SGHVS and FQNEAQ. The CDR3 is made up of 15 amino acids. V lost 3 bases, J lost 3 bases, and 14 bases lay in between. This CDR3 is CASSFSWSGDTEAFF. In DNA form, the CDR3 reads TGTGCCAGCAGCTTCAGTTGGAGTGGCGACACTGAAGCTTTCTTT.

Many counts were recorded for this clonotype. The chain joins TRBV5-1 to TRBJ2-3; 13 bases match TRBD2. This CDR3 has 16 residues. Germline CDR1 reads SGHRS; CDR2 reads YFSETQ. Germline trimming cut 4 bases from V and 1 base from J; bases unmatched to any gene: 3. CDR3 in amino acids: CASSQTSGRGTDTQYF. As DNA, the CDR3 is TGCGCCAGCAGCCAAACTAGCGGGAGGGGCACAGATACGCAGTATTTT.

This clonotype was counted at least ten times. The CDR3 DNA reads TGTGCCAGCTCACCCGGGGATAGTATCACGGAGAAGAATGAGCAGTTCTTC. Protein sequence: CASSPGDSITEKNEQFF. The genes are TRBV18 and TRBJ2-1, with TRBD2 as a possible D gene (5 bases). Per the germline V gene, CDR1 is KGHSH and CDR2 is LQKENI. The CDR3 runs to 17 residues. With 3 bases removed from V and 7 bases from J, the gap between germline ends came to 22 bases.

This chain connects TRBV18 to TRBJ2-1; TRBD1 aligns across 7 bases. Germline V gene data show CDR1 as KGHSH and CDR2 as LQKENI. Trimming cost V 1 base and J 7 bases; bases outside gene matches: 4. The CDR3 is 14 amino acids. CDR3 coding DNA: TGTGCCAGCTCACCACGACAGGGTGGAAATGAGCAGTTCTTC. As protein: CASSPRQGGNEQFF.

At least ten counts were recorded for this clonotype. The V call is TRBV2, the J call TRBJ2-3, with 7 bases aligning to TRBD1. CDR1 and CDR2 (germline): SNHLY, FYNNEI. V lost 8 bases and J lost 0; bases outside the gene matches: 2. The CDR3 runs to 13 residues. The CDR3 region is CASWGQSTDTQYF. CDR3 in DNA: TGTGCCAGCTGGGGACAGAGCACAGATACGCAGTATTTT.

This clonotype appeared many times. The genes are TRBV30 and TRBJ1-2; D not certain. CDR1 and CDR2 from the germline V gene are GTSNPN and SVGIG (reference sequence). The CDR3 sequence is 14 residues long. Deletions cut 0 bases from V and 4 bases from J, with 12 bases between. CDR3 nucleotides: TGTGCCTGGAGTGTACCGCCAGGTTCCTATGGCTACACCTTC. As protein: CAWSVPPGSYGYTF.

This clonotype has only a few counts. This chain links TRBV6-5 with TRBJ2-2, with TRBD2 matching over 9 bases. Unmatched junction bases numbered 7, after V lost 8 bases and J lost 0 bases. CDR1 is MNHEY and CDR2 is SVGAGI in the germline V gene. The CDR3 loop spans 16 amino acids. The CDR3 here is CASGSLAGANTGELFF. CDR3 nucleotide sequence: TGTGCCAGCGGTTCACTAGCGGGTGCGAACACCGGGGAGCTGTTTTTT.

Turning to this clonotype: A clone one base away is much larger, so this may be a read error. This sequence joins TRBV5-1 and TRBJ1-6; the D gene is possibly TRBD1 (5 bases). The CDR3 totals 16 residues. CDR1 and CDR2 from the germline V gene are SGHRS and YFSETQ. The ends were cut back, 0 bases at V and 2 bases at J, with 9 bases in the middle. The CDR3 reads CASSLGQSPYNSPLHF. CDR3 bases: TGCGCCAGCAGCTTGGGACAGAGCCCCTATAATTCACCCCTCCACTTT.

In this sample, this clonotype turned up many times. This chain joins TRBV9 and TRBJ2-1; the D gene is possibly TRBD2 (6 bases). Trimming took 1 base from V and 10 from J, leaving 18 bases between them. In germline, CDR1 is SGDLS, CDR2 YYNGEE. This CDR3 contains 15 residues. The CDR3 region is CASSVNTGGYGEQFF. The CDR3 bases are TGTGCCAGCAGCGTAAATACTGGGGGGTACGGGGAGCAGTTCTTC. The whole variable domain, remainder taken from reference TRBV9 and TRBJ2-1, is DSGVTQTPKHLITATGQRVTLRCSPRSGDLSVYWYQQSLDQGLQFLIQYYNGEERAKGNILERFSAQQFPDLHSELNLSSLELGDSALYFCASSVNTGGYGEQFFGPGTRLTVL.